This T cell receptor (beta chain) comes out of a study of blood T cell repertoires in COVID-19. Only in-frame clones appear in the TCRdb table, and some are missing; sequencing was by immunoSEQ multiplex PCR. Of about 250,000 clones in the sample, 88% were seen once. V gave up 0 bases and J gave up 2 bases, with 5 bases separating them. The CDR3 is 14 amino acids. Germline V gives CDR1 SGHNT, CDR2 YENEEA. The clonotype was recovered from a woman between 50 and 59 years old who had recovered from COVID-19. The sequencing sample was made of PBMCs or T cells enriched from blood (not recorded which). The chain recombines TRBV11-3 with TRBJ2-1, with unresolved D. CDR3 amino acids: CASSLDPTYNEQFF. The CDR3 DNA follows: TGTGCCAGCAGCTTAGATCCTACCTACAATGAGCAGTTCTTC.